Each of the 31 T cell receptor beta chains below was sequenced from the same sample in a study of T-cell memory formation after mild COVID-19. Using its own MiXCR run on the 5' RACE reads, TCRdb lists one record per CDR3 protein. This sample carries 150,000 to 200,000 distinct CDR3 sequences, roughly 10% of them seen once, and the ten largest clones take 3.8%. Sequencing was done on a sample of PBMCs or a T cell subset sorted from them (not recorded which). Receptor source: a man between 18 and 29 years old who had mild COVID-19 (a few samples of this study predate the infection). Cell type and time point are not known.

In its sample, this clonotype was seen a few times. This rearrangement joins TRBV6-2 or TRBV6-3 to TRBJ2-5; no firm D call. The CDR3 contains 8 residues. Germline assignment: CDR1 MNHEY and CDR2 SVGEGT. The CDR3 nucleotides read TGTGGCGAAAAGACCCAGTACTTC. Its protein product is CGEKTQYF.

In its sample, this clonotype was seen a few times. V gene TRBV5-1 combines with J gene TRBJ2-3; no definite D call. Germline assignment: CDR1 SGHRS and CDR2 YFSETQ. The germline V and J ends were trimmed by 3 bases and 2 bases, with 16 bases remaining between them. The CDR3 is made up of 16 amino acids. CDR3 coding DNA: TGCGCCAGCAGCTCACCGACTCTTACCCACACAGATACGCAGTATTTT. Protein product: CASSSPTLTHTDTQYF.

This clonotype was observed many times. The CDR3 is CASSLVGNYGYTF. The CDR3 coding sequence is TGTGCCAGCAGCTTAGTGGGGAACTATGGCTACACCTTC. This chain uses TRBV7-9 with TRBJ1-2; D not certain. V lost 1 base, J lost 2 bases, and 5 bases lay in between. The germline V gene encodes CDR1 SEHNR and CDR2 FQNEAQ (reference sequence). This CDR3 region has 13 residues.

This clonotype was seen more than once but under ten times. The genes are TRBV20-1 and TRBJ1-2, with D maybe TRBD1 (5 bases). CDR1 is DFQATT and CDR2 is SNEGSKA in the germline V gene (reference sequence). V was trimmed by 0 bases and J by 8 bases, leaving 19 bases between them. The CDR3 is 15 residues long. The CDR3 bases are TGCAGTGCTAGAGATGTTTTAGGGGCTGTAGGAGGCTACACCTTC. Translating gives CSARDVLGAVGGYTF.

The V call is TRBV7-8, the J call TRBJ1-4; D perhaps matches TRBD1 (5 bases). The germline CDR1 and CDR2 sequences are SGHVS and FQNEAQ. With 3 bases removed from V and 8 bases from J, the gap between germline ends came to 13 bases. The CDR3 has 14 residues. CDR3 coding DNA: TGTGCCAGCAGCTTGAGGGGATTTCGGGAAAAACTGTTTTTT. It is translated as CASSLRGFREKLFF.

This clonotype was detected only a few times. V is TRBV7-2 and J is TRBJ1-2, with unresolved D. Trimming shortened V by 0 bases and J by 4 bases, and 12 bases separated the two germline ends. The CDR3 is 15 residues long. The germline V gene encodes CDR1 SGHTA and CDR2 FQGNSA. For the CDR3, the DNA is TGTGCCAGCAGCTTAGCGCTCGGGTTTGGCTATGGCTACACCTTC. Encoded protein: CASSLALGFGYGYTF.

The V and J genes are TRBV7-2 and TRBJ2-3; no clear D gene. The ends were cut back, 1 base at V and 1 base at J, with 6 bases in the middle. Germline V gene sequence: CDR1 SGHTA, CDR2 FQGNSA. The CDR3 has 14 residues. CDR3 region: CASSLGFGTDTQYF. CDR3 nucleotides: TGTGCCAGCAGCTTAGGTTTTGGCACAGATACGCAGTATTTT.

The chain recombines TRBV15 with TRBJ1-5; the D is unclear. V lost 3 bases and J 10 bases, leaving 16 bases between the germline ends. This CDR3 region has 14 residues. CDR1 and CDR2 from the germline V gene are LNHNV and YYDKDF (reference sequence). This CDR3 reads CATSRVMGLFPQHF. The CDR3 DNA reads TGTGCCACCAGCAGGGTGATGGGCCTTTTTCCCCAGCATTTT.

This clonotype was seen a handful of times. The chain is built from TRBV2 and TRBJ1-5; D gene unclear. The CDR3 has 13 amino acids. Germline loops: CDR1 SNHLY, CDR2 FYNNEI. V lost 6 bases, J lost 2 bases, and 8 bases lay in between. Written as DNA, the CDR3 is TGTGCCAGCAGGCCGCTGGGCAATCAGCCCCAGCATTTT. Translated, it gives CASRPLGNQPQHF.

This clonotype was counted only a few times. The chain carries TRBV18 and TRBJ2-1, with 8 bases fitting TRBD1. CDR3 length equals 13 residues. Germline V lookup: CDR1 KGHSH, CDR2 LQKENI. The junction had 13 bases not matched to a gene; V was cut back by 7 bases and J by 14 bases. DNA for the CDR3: TGTGCCAGCTTAGTACAGAGACCGGGACAGGAGTTCTTC. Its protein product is CASLVQRPGQEFF.

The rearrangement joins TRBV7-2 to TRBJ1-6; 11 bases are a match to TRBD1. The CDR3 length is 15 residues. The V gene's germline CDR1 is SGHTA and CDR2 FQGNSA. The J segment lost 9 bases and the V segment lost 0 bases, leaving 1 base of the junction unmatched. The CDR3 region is CASSLAGTGGSPLHF. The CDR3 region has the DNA TGTGCCAGCAGCTTAGCGGGGACAGGGGGTTCACCCCTCCACTTT.

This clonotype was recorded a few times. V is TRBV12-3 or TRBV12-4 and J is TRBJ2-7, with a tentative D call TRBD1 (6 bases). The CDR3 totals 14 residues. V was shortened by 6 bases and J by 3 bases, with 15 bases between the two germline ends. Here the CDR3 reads CASSPGQQDYEQYF. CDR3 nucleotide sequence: TGTGCCAGCAGCCCCGGACAGCAGGACTACGAGCAGTACTTC.

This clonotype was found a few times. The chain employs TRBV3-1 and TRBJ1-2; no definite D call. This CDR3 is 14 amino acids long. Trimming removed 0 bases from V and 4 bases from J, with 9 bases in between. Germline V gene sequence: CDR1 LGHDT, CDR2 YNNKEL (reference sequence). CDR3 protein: CASSQDIRFYGYTF. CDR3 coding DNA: TGTGCCAGCAGCCAAGACATCAGGTTCTATGGCTACACCTTC.

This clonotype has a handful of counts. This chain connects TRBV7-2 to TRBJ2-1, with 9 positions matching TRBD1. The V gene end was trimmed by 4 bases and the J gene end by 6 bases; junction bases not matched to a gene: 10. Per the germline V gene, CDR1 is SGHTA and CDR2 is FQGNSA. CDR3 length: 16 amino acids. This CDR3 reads CASSSLPGTGRNEQFF. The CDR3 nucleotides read TGTGCCAGCAGCTCCCTTCCCGGGACAGGGCGCAATGAGCAGTTCTTC. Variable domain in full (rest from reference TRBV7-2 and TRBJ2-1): GAGVSQSPSNKVTEKGKDVELRCDPISGHTALYWYRQSLGQGLEFLIYFQGNSAPDKSGLPSDRFSAERTGGSVSTLTIQRTQQEDSAVYLCASSSLPGTGRNEQFFGPGTRLTVL.

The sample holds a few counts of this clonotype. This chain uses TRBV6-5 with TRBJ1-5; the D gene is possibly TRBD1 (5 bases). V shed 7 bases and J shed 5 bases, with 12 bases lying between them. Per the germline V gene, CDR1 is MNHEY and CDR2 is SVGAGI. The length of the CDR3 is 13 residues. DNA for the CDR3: TGTGCCAGCACCCAGGGACGGGATCAGCCCCAGCATTTT. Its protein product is CASTQGRDQPQHF.

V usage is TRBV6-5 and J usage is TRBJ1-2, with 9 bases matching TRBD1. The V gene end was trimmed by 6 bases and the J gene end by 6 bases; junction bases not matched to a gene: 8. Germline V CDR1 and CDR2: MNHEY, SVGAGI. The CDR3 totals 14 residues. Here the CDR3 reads CASRRTGVSDGYTF. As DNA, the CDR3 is TGTGCCAGCAGGAGGACAGGGGTTTCGGATGGCTACACCTTC.

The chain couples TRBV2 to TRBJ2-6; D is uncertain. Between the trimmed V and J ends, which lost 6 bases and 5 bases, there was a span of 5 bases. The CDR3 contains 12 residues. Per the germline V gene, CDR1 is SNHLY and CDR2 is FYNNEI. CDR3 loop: CASRDRANVLTF. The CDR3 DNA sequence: TGTGCCAGCAGGGATAGGGCCAACGTCCTGACTTTC.

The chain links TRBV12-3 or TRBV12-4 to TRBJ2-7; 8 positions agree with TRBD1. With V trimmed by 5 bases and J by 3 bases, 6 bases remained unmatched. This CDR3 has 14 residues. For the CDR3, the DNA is TGTGCCAGCAGTCCAACAGGGACAGGCTACGAGCAGTACTTC. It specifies CASSPTGTGYEQYF.

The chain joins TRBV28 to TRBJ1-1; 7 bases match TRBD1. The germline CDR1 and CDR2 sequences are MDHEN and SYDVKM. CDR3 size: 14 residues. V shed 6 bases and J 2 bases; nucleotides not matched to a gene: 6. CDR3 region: CASRLGTANTEAFF. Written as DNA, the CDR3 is TGTGCCAGCAGGCTCGGGACAGCTAACACTGAAGCTTTCTTT.

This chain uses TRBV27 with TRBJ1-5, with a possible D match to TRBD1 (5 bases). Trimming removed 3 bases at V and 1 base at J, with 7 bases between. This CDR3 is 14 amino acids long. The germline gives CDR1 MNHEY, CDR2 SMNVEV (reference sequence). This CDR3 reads CASSFQGSNQPQHF. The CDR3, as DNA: TGTGCCAGCAGTTTCCAGGGAAGCAATCAGCCCCAGCATTTT.

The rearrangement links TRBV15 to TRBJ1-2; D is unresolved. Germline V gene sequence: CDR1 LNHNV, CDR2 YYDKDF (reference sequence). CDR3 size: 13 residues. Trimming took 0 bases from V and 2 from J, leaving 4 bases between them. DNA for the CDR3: TGTGCCACCAGCAGAGAGGGGAACTATGGCTACACCTTC. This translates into CATSREGNYGYTF.

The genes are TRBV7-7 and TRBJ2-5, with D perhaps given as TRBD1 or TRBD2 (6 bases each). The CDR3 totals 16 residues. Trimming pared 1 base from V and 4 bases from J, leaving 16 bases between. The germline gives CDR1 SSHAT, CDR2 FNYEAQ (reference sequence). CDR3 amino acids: CASSLGGARNGETQYF. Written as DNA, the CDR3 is TGTGCCAGCAGCTTAGGGGGGGCCAGGAACGGAGAGACCCAGTACTTC. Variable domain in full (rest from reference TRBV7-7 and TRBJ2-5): GAGVSQSPRYKVTKRGQDVTLRCDPISSHATLYWYQQALGQGPEFLTYFNYEAQPDKSGLPSDRFSAERPEGSISTLTIQRTEQRDSAMYRCASSLGGARNGETQYFGPGTRLLVL.

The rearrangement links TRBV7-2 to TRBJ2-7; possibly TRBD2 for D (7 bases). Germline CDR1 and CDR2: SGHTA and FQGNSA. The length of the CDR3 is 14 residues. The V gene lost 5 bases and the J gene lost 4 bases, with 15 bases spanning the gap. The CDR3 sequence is CASSLGGGLYEQYF. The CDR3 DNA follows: TGTGCCAGCAGCCTAGGGGGGGGGTTGTACGAGCAGTACTTC. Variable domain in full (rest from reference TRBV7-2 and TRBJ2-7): GAGVSQSPSNKVTEKGKDVELRCDPISGHTALYWYRQSLGQGLEFLIYFQGNSAPDKSGLPSDRFSAERTGGSVSTLTIQRTQQEDSAVYLCASSLGGGLYEQYFGPGTRLTVT.

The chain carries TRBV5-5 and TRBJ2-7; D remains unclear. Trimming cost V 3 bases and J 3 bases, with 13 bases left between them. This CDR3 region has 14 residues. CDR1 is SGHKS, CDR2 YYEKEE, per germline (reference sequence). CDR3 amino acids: CASSSAAPGYEQYF. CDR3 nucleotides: TGTGCCAGCAGCTCGGCGGCCCCGGGCTACGAGCAGTACTTC.

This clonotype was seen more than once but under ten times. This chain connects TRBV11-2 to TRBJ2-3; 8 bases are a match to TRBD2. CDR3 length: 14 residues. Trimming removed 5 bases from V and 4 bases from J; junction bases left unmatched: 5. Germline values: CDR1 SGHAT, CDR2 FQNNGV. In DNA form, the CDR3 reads TGTGCCAGCAGCCCAAGCGGGGGTGCAGATACGCAGTATTTT. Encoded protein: CASSPSGGADTQYF.

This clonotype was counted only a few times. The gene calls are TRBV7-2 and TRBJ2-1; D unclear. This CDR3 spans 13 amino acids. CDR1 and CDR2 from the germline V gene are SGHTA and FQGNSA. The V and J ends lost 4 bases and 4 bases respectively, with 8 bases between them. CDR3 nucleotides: TGTGCCAGCAGCTATTATCTATACAATGAGCAGTTCTTC. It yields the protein CASSYYLYNEQFF.

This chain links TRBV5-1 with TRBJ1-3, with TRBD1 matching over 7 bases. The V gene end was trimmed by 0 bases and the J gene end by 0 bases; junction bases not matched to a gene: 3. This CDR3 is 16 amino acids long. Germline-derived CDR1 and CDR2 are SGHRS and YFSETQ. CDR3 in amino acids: CASSLAGTDSGNTIYF. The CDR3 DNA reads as TGCGCCAGCAGCTTGGCGGGGACAGACTCTGGAAACACCATATATTTT.

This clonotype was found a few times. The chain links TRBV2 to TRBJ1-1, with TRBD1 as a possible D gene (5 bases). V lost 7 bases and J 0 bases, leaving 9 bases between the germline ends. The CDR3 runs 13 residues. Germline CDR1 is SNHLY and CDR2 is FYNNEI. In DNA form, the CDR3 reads TGTGCCAGCATAGGGGAGATGAACACTGAAGCTTTCTTT. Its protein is CASIGEMNTEAFF.

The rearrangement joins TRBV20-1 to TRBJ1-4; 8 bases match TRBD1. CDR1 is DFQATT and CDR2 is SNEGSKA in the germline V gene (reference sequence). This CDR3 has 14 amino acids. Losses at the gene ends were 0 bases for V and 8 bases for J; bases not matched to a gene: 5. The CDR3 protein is CSARDHPGGEKLFF. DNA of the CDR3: TGCAGTGCTAGAGATCACCCAGGGGGCGAAAAACTGTTTTTT.

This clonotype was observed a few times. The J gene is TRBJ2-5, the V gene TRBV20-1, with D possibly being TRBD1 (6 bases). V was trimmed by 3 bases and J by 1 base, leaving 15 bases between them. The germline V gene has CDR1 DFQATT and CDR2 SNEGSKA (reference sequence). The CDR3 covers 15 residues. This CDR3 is CSARWPRGSQETQYF. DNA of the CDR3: TGCAGTGCTAGGTGGCCTAGGGGGTCCCAAGAGACCCAGTACTTC.

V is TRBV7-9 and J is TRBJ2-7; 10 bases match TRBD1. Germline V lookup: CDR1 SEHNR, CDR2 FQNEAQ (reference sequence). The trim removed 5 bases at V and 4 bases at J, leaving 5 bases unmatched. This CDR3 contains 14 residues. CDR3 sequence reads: CASSRDRGGYEQYF. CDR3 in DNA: TGTGCCAGCAGCCGGGACAGGGGAGGATACGAGCAGTACTTC. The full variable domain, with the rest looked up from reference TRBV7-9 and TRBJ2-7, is DTGVSQNPRHKITKRGQNVTFRCDPISEHNRLYWYRQTLGQGPEFLTYFQNEAQLEKSRLLSDRFSAERPKGSFSTLEIQRTEQGDSAMYLCASSRDRGGYEQYFGPGTRLTVT.